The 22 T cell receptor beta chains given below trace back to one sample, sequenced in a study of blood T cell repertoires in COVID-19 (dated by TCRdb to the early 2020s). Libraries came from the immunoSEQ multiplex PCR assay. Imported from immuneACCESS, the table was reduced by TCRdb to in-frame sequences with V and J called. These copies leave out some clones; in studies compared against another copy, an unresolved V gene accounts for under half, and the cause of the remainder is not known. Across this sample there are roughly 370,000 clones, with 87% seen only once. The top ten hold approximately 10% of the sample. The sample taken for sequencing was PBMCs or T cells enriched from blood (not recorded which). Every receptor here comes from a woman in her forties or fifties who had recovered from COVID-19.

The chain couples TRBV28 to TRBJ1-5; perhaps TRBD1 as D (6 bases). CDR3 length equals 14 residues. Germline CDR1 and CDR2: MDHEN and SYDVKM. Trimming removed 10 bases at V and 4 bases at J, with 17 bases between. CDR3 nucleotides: TGTGCCACCGCACAGGGAAGTGGAAATCAGCCCCAGCATTTT. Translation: CATAQGSGNQPQHF.

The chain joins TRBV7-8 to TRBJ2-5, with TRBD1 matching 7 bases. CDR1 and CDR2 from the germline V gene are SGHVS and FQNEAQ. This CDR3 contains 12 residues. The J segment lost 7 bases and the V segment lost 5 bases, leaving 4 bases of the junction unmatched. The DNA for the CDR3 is TGTGCCAGCAGCCCCCCAGGGGGGACCCAGTACTTC. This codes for CASSPPGGTQYF.

In DNA form, the CDR3 reads TGTGCCAGCTCACTCTCCCCGGGGGGAAGCAATCAGCCCCAGCATTTT. Translation gives CASSLSPGGSNQPQHF. V gene TRBV18 combines with J gene TRBJ1-5; possible D gene TRBD1, 5 bases. The V gene's germline CDR1 is KGHSH and CDR2 LQKENI. The ends were cut back, 4 bases at V and 1 base at J, with 14 bases in the middle. The CDR3 runs 16 residues.

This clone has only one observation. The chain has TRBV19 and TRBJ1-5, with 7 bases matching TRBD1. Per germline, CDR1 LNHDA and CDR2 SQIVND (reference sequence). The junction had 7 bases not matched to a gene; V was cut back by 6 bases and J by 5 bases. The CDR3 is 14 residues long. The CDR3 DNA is TGTGCCAGTAGCGAGGACAGGACCTATCAGCCCCAGCATTTT. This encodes CASSEDRTYQPQHF.

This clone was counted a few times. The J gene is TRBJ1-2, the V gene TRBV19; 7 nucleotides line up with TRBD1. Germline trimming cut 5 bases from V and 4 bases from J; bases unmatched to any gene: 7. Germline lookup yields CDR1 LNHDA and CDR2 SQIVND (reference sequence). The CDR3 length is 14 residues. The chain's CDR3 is CASSWQQGPYGYTF. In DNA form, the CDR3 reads TGTGCCAGTAGTTGGCAACAGGGGCCCTATGGCTACACCTTC.

Written as DNA, the CDR3 is TGTGCCAGCAGACCTTGGGGGCTTGGAGGCTACACCTTC. Its protein is CASRPWGLGGYTF. The genes are TRBV27 and TRBJ1-2, with a weak D call TRBD1 (6 bases). The CDR3 loop spans 13 amino acids. Trimming removed 6 bases from V and 8 bases from J, with 16 bases in between. Germline assignment: CDR1 MNHEY and CDR2 SMNVEV (reference sequence).

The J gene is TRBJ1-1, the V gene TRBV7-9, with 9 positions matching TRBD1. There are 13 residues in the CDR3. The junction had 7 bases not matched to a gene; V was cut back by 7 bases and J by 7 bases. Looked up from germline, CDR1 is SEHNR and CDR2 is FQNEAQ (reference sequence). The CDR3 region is CASTPTGGVEAFF. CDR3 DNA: TGTGCCAGCACCCCCACAGGGGGCGTTGAAGCTTTCTTT. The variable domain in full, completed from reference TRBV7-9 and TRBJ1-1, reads DTGVSQNPRHKITKRGQNVTFRCDPISEHNRLYWYRQTLGQGPEFLTYFQNEAQLEKSRLLSDRFSAERPKGSFSTLEIQRTEQGDSAMYLCASTPTGGVEAFFGQGTRLTVV.

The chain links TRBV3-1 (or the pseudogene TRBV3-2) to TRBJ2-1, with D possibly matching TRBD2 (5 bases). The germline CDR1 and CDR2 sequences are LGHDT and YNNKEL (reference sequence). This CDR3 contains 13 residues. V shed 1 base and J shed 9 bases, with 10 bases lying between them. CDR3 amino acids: CASSQGGRSEQFF. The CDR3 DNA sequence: TGTGCCAGCAGCCAAGGTGGGAGAAGTGAGCAGTTCTTC.

The CDR3 protein is CASSHTGLYGYTF. DNA of the CDR3: TGTGCCAGCAGCCACACAGGGCTTTATGGCTACACCTTC. The chain links TRBV5-8 to TRBJ1-2, with D perhaps matching TRBD1 (6 bases). Germline CDR1 is SGHTS and CDR2 is YDEGEE. The V and J ends lost 4 bases and 5 bases respectively, with 12 bases between them. The CDR3 covers 13 residues.

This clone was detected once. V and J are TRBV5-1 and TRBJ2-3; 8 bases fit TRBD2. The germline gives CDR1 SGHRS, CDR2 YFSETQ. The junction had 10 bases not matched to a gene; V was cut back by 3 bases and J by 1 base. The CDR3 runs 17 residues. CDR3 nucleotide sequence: TGCGCCAGCAGCTCTTCTCCGAGCGGGGGAGGCACAGATACGCAGTATTTT. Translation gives CASSSSPSGGGTDTQYF.

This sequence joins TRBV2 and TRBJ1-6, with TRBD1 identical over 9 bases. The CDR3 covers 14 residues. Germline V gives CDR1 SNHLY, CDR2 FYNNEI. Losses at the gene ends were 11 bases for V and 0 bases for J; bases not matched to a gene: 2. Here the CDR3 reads CAGQGSSYNSPLHF. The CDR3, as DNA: TGTGCCGGACAGGGGAGCTCCTATAATTCACCCCTCCACTTT.

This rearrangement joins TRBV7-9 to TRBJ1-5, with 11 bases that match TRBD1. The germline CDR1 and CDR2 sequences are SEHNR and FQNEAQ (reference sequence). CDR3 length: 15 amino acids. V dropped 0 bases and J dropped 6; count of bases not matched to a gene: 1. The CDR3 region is CASSLAGQGAQPQHF. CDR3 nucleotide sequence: TGTGCCAGCAGCTTAGCAGGACAGGGGGCTCAGCCCCAGCATTTT. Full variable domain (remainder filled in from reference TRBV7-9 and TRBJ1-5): DTGVSQNPRHKITKRGQNVTFRCDPISEHNRLYWYRQTLGQGPEFLTYFQNEAQLEKSRLLSDRFSAERPKGSFSTLEIQRTEQGDSAMYLCASSLAGQGAQPQHFGDGTRLSIL.

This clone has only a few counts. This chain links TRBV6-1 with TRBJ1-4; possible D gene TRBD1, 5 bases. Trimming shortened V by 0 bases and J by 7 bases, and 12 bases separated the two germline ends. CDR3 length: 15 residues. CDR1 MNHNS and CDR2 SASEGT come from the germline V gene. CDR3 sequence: CASSEARGGIEKLFF. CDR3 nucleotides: TGTGCCAGCAGTGAAGCGAGGGGAGGAATTGAAAAACTGTTTTTT.

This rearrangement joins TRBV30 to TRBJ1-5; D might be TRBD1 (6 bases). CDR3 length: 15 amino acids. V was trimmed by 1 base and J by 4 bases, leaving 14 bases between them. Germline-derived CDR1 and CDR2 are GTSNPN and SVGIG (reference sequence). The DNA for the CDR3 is TGTGCCTGGAGTGGAAACAGGGCCAAGAATCAGCCCCAGCATTTT. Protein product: CAWSGNRAKNQPQHF.

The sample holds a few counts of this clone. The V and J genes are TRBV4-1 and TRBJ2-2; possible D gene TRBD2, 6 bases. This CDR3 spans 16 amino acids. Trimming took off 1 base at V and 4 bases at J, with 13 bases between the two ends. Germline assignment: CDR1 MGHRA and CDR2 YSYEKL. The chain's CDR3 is CASSQAAGGGTGELFF. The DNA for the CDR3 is TGCGCCAGCAGCCAAGCAGCCGGGGGTGGCACCGGGGAGCTGTTTTTT.

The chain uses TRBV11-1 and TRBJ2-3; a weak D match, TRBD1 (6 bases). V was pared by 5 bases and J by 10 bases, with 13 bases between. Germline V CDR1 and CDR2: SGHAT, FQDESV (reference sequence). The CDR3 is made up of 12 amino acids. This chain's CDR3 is CASSTLGQSQYF. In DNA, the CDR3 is TGTGCCAGCAGCACCTTGGGACAATCGCAGTATTTT.

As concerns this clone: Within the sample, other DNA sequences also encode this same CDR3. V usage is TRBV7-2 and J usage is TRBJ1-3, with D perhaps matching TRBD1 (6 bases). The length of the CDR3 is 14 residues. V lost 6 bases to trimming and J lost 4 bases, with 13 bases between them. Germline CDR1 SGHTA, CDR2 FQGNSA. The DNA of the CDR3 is TGTGCCAGCAGTCTACAGGGTTCAGGAAACACCATATATTTT. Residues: CASSLQGSGNTIYF.

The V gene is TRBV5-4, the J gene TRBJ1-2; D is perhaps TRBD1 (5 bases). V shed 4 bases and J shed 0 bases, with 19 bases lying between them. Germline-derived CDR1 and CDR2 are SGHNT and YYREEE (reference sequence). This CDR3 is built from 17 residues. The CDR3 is CASSPPWQGDSNYGYTF. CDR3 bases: TGTGCCAGCAGCCCCCCGTGGCAGGGTGATTCTAACTATGGCTACACCTTC.

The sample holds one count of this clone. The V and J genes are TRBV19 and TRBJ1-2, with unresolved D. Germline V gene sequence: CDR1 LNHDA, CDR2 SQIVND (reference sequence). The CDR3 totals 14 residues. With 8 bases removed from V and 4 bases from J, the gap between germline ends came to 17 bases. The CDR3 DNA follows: TGTGCCAGTCGCCACCGGGAACCGGGCTATGGCTACACCTTC. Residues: CASRHREPGYGYTF.

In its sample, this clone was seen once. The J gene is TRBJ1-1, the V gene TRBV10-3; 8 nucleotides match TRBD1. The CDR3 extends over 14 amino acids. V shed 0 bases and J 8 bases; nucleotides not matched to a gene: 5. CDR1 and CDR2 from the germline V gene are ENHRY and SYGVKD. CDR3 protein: CAISESQGAYEAFF. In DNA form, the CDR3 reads TGTGCCATCAGTGAGTCCCAGGGGGCGTACGAAGCTTTCTTT.

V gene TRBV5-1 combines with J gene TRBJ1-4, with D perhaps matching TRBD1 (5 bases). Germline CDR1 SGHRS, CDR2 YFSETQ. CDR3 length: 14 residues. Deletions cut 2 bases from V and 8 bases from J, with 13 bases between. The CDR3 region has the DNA TGCGCCAGCAGCTTAGGGCAGGGAAGAGAAAAACTGTTTTTT. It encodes CASSLGQGREKLFF.

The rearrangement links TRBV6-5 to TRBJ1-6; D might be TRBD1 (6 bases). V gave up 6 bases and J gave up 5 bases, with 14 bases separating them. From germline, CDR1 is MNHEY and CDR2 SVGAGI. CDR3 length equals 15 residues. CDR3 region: CASSDQTGHNSPLHF. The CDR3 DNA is TGTGCCAGCAGCGACCAGACAGGTCATAATTCACCCCTCCACTTT.